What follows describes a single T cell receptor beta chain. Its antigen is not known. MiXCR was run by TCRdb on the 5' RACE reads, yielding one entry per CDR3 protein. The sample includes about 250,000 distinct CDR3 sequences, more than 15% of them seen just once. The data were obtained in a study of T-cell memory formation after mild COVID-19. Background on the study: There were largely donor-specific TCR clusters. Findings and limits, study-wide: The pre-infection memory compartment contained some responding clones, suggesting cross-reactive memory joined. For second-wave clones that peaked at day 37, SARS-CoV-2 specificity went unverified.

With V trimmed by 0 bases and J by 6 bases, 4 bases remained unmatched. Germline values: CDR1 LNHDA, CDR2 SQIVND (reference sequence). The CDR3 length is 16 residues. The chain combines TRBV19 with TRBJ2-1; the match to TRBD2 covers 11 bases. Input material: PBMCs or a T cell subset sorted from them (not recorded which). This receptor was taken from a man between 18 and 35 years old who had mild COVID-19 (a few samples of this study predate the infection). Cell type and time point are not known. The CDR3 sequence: CASSIDRLAGGNEQFF. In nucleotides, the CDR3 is TGTGCCAGTAGTATAGATCGTCTAGCGGGGGGCAATGAGCAGTTCTTC.